These T cell receptor beta chains were read from a single sample in a study of OX40 agonist ivuxolimab in advanced cancers. Data came from immunoSEQ multiplex PCR; TCRdb stores just in-frame clones and leaves some out. Among some 100,000 clones, around 91% were seen once, and the ten largest hold about 0.81%. Material: CD4+ or CD8+ T cells sorted from blood, obtained in a trial of the OX40 agonist ivuxolimab. These receptor sequences come from an adult with an advanced solid tumor such as melanoma, head and neck, liver or kidney cancer. The CDR3 runs from the conserved cysteine through the conserved F or W. A D gene is named only where the DNA matches it firmly. Clone size is not always given. Where it is, it says once, few, many or a class for expanded clones.

V	size	D	J	CDR3	DNA
TRBV7-9	NA	NA	TRBJ1-3	CASSFVGGASSGNTIYF	TGTGCCAGCAGCTTCGTAGGGGGGGCAAGCTCTGGAAACACCATATATTTT
TRBV6-4	once	TRBD1	TRBJ2-1	CASSPGQGYNEQFF	TGTGCCAGCAGCCCGGGACAGGGGTACAATGAGCAGTTCTTC
TRBV19	NA	TRBD2	TRBJ2-1	CASSMGRGSYNEQFF	TGTGCCAGTAGTATGGGGAGGGGCTCCTACAATGAGCAGTTCTTC
TRBV29-1	once	NA	TRBJ1-2	CSVEGTDNNYGYTF	TGCAGCGTTGAGGGGACCGACAATAACTATGGCTACACCTTC
TRBV6-6	NA	TRBD1	TRBJ2-7	CASSFGTGGSYEQYF	TGTGCCAGCAGTTTTGGGACAGGGGGGTCTTACGAGCAGTACTTC
TRBV30	NA	NA	TRBJ2-1	CACSSLNEQFF	TGTGCCTGCTCTAGCCTCAATGAGCAGTTCTTC
TRBV7-9	NA	TRBD2	TRBJ2-7	CASSLARGSGRDPLEQYF	TGTGCCAGCAGCTTAGCGCGAGGGAGCGGGAGGGACCCCCTCGAGCAGTACTTC
TRBV19	NA	NA	TRBJ1-5	CASSIDFSSGGNQPQHF	TGTGCCAGTAGTATAGATTTCTCATCGGGGGGCAATCAGCCCCAGCATTTT
TRBV10-2	NA	NA	TRBJ1-4	CASSESAPWEKLFF	TGCGCCAGCAGTGAGTCGGCACCATGGGAAAAACTGTTTTTT
TRBV7-9	NA	NA	TRBJ1-1	CASSPTPAGSTEAFF	TGTGCCAGCAGCCCTACCCCGGCGGGGAGCACTGAAGCTTTCTTT
TRBV27	few	NA	TRBJ2-1	CASNPQRNSYNEQFF	TGTGCCAGCAACCCACAGAGAAACTCCTACAATGAGCAGTTCTTC
TRBV19	NA	NA	TRBJ2-7	CASSLASQTNYEQYF	TGTGCCAGTAGCCTCGCTTCCCAAACAAACTACGAGCAGTACTTC
TRBV14	few	NA	TRBJ2-7	CASSQETAPQYF	TGTGCCAGCAGCCAAGAGACGGCCCCACAGTACTTC
TRBV5-4	NA	NA	TRBJ1-2	CASSLDFPPRNYGYTF	TGTGCCAGCAGCTTGGATTTTCCCCCCAGAAACTATGGCTACACCTTC
TRBV11-2	NA	TRBD2	TRBJ2-7	CASSLVFSGRAYEQYF	TGTGCCAGCAGCTTAGTATTCTCCGGGAGGGCCTACGAGCAGTACTTC
TRBV21-1	NA	NA	TRBJ1-5	CASSAKSGVTDQPQHF	TGTGCCAGCAGCGCAAAGTCAGGGGTAACTGATCAGCCCCAGCATTTT
TRBV27	NA	TRBD1	TRBJ1-2	CASSGTGGVYGYTF	TGTGCCAGCAGTGGAACAGGGGGCGTCTATGGCTACACCTTC
TRBV10-3	NA	NA	TRBJ2-3	CAISILAGDTQYF	TGTGCCATCAGCATTCTAGCAGGAGATACGCAGTATTTT
TRBV21-1	NA	NA	TRBJ2-1	CASKNKAGGGNEQFF	TGTGCCAGCAAAAATAAAGCGGGAGGGGGCAATGAGCAGTTCTTC
TRBV6-5	NA	NA	TRBJ2-7	CASSGRSSYEQYF	TGTGCCAGCAGTGGCCGGAGCTCCTACGAGCAGTACTTC
TRBV5-4	NA	TRBD1	TRBJ2-1	CASSRRQGGEVNEQFF	TGTGCCAGCAGTCGGAGACAGGGGGGGGAGGTCAATGAGCAGTTCTTC